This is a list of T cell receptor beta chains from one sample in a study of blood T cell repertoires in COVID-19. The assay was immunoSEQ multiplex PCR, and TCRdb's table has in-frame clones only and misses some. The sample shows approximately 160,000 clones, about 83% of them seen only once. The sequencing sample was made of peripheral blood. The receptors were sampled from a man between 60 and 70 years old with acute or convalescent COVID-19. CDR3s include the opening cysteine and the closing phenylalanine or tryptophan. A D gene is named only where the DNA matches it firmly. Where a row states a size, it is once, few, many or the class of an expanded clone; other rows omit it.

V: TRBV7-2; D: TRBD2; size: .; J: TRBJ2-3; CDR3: CASSLVLAGATDTQYF; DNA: TGTGCCAGCAGCTTAGTTCTAGCGGGGGCCACAGATACGCAGTATTTT
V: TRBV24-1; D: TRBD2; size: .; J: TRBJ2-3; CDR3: CATSKTSGQRDTQYF; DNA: TGTGCCACCAGTAAGACTAGCGGCCAGAGAGATACGCAGTATTTT
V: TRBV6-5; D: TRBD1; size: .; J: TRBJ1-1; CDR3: CASSQGAYMNTEAFF; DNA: TGTGCCAGCTCCCAGGGGGCTTACATGAACACTGAAGCTTTCTTT
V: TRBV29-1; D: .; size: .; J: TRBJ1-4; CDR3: CSVSARNEKLFF; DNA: TGCAGCGTTTCCGCACGGAATGAAAAACTGTTTTTT
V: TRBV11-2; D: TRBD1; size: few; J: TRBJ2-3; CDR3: CASSGTGTGRTDTQYF; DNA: TGTGCCAGCAGCGGAACCGGGACAGGGCGCACAGATACGCAGTATTTT
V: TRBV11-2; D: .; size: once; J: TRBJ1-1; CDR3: CASSLHPGGNTEAFF; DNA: TGTGCCAGCAGCTTACACCCGGGAGGGAACACTGAAGCTTTCTTT
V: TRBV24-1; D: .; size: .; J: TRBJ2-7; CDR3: CATSVDRGKTYEQYF; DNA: TGTGCCACCAGTGTCGACAGAGGAAAAACCTACGAGCAGTACTTC
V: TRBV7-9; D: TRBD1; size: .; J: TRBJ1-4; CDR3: CASSSQGAQGKLFF; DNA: TGTGCCAGCAGCTCACAGGGGGCGCAGGGAAAACTGTTTTTT
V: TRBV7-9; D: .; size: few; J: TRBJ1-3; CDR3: CASSLVRGLGNTIYF; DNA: TGTGCCAGCAGCTTAGTGCGGGGTCTTGGAAACACCATATATTTT
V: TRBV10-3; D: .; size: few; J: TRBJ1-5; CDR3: CAISEDSSNQPQHF; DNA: TGTGCCATCAGTGAGGACAGTAGCAATCAGCCCCAGCATTTT
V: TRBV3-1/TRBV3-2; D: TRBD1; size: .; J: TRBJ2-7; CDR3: CASSQARQGEQYF; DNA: TGTGCCAGCAGCCAAGCCAGACAGGGCGAGCAGTACTTC
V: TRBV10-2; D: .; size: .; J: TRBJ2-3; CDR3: CASSDEGGADTQYF; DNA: TGCGCCAGCAGTGATGAAGGGGGGGCAGATACGCAGTATTTT
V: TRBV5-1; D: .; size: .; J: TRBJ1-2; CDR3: CASSFYETDYGYTF; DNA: TGCGCCAGCAGCTTCTACGAGACAGACTATGGCTACACCTTC
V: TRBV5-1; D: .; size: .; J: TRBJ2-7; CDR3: CASSTEPYEQYF; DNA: TGCGCCAGCAGCACGGAGCCTTACGAGCAGTACTTC
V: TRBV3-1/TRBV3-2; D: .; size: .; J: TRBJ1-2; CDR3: CASSQSATFSFRYGYTF; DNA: TGTGCCAGCAGCCAATCCGCCACATTCTCATTTCGCTATGGCTACACCTTC
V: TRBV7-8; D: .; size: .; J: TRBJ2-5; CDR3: CASSFSGGRETQYF; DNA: TGTGCCAGCAGCTTTTCTGGCGGAAGAGAGACCCAGTACTTC
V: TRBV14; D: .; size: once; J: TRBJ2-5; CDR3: CASSPDRGAVETQYF; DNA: TGTGCCAGCAGCCCGGACCGGGGGGCCGTCGAGACCCAGTACTTC
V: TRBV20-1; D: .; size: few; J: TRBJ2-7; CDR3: CSASPGGSYEQYF; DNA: TGCAGTGCTAGTCCCGGGGGCTCCTACGAGCAGTACTTC
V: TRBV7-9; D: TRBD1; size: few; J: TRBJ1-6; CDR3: CASSDGQGYSPLHF; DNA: TGTGCCAGCAGCGACGGACAGGGGTACTCACCCCTCCACTTT
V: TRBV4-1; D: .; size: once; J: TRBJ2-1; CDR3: CASSRTGFTMYNEQFF; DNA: TGCGCCAGCAGCCGAACAGGGTTCACAATGTACAATGAGCAGTTCTTC
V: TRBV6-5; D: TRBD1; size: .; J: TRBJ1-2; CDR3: CASSLTGYGYTF; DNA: TGTGCCAGCAGCCTGACAGGGTATGGCTACACCTTC
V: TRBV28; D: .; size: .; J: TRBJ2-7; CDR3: CASAPGVSYEQYF; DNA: TGTGCCAGCGCCCCCGGGGTCTCCTACGAGCAGTACTTC
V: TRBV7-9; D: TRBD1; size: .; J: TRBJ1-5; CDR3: CASSHGQGGVDNQPQHF; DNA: TGTGCCAGCAGCCACGGACAGGGTGGGGTAGACAATCAGCCCCAGCATTTT
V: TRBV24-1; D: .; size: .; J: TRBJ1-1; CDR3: CATSDRVGGEAFF; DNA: TGTGCCACCAGTGATCGGGTCGGGGGAGAAGCTTTCTTT
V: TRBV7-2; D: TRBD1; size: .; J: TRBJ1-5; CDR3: CASSSPGQGINQPQHF; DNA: TGTGCCAGCAGCTCACCGGGACAGGGTATCAATCAGCCCCAGCATTTT
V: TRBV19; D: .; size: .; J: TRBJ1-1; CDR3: CASNPTGKNTEAFF; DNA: TGTGCCAGTAACCCGACAGGAAAGAACACTGAAGCTTTCTTT
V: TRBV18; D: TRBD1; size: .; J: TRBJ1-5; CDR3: CASSLDRDQPQHF; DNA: TGTGCCAGCTCACTGGACAGGGATCAGCCCCAGCATTTT
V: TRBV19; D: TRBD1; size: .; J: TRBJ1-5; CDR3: CASSTTGEGQPQHF; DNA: TGTGCCAGTAGTACGACAGGGGAGGGTCAGCCCCAGCATTTT
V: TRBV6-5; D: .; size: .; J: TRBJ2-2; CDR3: CASSLGQGDTGELFF; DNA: TGTGCCAGCAGTTTGGGGCAGGGTGACACCGGGGAGCTGTTTTTT
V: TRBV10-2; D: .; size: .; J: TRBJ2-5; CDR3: CASSTGIGQETQYF; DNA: TGCGCCAGCAGCACAGGGATAGGGCAAGAGACCCAGTACTTC
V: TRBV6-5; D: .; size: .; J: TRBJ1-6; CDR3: CAVSRGSGDSPLHF; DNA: TGTGCCGTTTCGAGAGGGTCGGGAGATTCACCCCTCCACTTT
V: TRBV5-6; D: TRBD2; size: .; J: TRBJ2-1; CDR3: CASRKIAGYNNEQFF; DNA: TGTGCCAGCAGGAAGATAGCGGGGTATAACAATGAGCAGTTCTTC
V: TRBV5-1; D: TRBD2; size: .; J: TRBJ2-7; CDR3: CASSDLAGTYEQYF; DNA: TGCGCCAGCAGTGATCTAGCGGGGACCTACGAGCAGTACTTC
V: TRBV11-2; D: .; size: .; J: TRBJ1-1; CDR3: CASSLGYGSTGNTEAFF; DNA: TGTGCCAGCAGCTTAGGATACGGGTCGACAGGGAACACTGAAGCTTTCTTT
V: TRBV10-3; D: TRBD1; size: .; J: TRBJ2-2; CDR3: CAISVTGTGGNGELFF; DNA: TGTGCCATCAGTGTAACCGGGACAGGGGGGAACGGGGAGCTGTTTTTT
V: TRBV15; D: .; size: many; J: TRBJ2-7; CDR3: CATSQAICEQYF; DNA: TGTGCCACCAGCCAGGCAATTTGCGAGCAGTACTTC
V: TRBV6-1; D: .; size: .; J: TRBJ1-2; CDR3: CASSEFTGLYGYTF; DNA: TGTGCCAGCAGTGAGTTTACAGGTCTCTATGGCTACACCTTC
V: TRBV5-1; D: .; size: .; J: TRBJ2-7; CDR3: CASSLGTVGDEQYF; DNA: TGCGCCAGCAGCTTGGGGACAGTTGGTGACGAGCAGTACTTC
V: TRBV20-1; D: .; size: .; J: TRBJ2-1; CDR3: CSASRGGEQFF; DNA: TGCAGTGCTAGCAGGGGCGGTGAGCAGTTCTTC
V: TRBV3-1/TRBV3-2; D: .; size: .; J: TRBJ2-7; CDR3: CASSQDRRGEQYF; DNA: TGTGCCAGCAGCCAAGATAGAAGGGGCGAGCAGTACTTC
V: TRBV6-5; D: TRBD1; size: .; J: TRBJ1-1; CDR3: CASSRTGMGGTEAFF; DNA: TGTGCCAGCAGCCGGACAGGGATGGGGGGAACTGAAGCTTTCTTT
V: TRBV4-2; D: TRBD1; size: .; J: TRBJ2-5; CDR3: CASSHSDRTQETQYF; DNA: TGTGCCAGCAGCCATTCGGACAGGACCCAAGAGACCCAGTACTTC
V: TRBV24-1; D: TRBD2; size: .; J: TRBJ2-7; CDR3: CATSDPLAGKPYEQYF; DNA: TGTGCCACCAGTGACCCTCTAGCGGGGAAACCCTACGAGCAGTACTTC
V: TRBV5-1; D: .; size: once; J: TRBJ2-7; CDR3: CASSRGQNYEQYF; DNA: TGCGCCAGCAGCCGCGGACAGAACTACGAGCAGTACTTC
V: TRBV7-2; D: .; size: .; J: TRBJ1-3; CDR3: CASSLVGGAVGNTIYF; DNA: TGTGCCAGCAGCTTAGTGGGGGGGGCGGTAGGAAACACCATATATTTT
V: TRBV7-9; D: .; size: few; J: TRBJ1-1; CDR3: CASSLGGQTNTEAFF; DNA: TGTGCCAGCAGCTTAGGTGGACAGACGAACACTGAAGCTTTCTTT
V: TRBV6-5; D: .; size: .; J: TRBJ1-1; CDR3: CASSWGRDTEAFF; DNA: TGTGCCAGCAGTTGGGGCAGGGACACTGAAGCTTTCTTT
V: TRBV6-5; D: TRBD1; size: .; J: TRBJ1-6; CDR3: CATADRGNSPLHF; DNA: TGTGCCACCGCCGACAGGGGGAATTCACCCCTCCACTTT
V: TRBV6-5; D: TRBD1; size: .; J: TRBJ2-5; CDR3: CASSYRQGAPQETQYF; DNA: TGTGCCAGCAGTTACCGACAGGGGGCGCCCCAAGAGACCCAGTACTTC
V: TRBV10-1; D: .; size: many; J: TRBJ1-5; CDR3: CASSDSGNQPQHF; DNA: TGCGCCAGCAGTGATTCCGGGAATCAGCCCCAGCATTTT
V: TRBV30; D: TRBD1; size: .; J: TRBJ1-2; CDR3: CATRQGDYGYTF; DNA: TGTGCCACCCGACAGGGGGACTATGGCTACACCTTC
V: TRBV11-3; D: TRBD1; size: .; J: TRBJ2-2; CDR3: CASSPVGTASSNTGELFF; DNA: TGTGCCAGCAGCCCAGTGGGGACAGCCAGCTCGAACACCGGGGAGCTGTTTTTT